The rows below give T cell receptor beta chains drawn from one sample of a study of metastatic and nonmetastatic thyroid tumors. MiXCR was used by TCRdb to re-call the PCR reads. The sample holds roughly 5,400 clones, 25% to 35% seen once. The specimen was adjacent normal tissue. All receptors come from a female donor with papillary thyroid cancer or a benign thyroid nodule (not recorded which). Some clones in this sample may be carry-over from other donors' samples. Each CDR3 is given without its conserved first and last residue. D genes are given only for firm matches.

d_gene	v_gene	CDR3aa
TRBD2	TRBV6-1	ASRPRLAGVYEQY
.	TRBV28	ASSEAVSTNEKLF
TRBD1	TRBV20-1	SARRDRGNLYEQY
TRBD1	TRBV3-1	ASSRGQGGGYEQF
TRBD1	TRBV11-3	ASSPGTGPYEQY
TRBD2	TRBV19	ASAGGAGGYNEQF
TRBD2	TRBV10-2	ASSGASGDNEQF
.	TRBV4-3	ASSQDGISEQF
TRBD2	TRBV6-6	ASSSGTSGREQY
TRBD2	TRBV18	ASSLSGDYNEQF
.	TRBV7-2	ASSSDTSSYNEQF
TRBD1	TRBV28	ASSLLFGQGASATNEKLF
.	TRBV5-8	ASPSFWGRLH
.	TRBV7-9	ASCTGPNTEAF